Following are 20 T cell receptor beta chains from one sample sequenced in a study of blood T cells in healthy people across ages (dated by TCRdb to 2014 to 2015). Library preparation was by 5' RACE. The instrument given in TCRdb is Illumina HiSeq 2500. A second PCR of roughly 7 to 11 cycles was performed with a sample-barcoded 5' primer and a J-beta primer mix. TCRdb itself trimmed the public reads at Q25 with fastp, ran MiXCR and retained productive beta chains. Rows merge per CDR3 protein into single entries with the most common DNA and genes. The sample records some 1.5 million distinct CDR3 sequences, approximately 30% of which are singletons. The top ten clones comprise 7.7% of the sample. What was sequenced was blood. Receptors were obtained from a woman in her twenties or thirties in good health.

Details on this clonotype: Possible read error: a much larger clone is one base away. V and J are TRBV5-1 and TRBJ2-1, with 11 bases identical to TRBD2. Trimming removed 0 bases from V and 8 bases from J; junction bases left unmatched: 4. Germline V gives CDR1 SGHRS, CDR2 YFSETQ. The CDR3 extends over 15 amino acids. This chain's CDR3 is CASSLVLAGGDEQFF. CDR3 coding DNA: TGCGCCAGCAGCTTGGTCCTAGCGGGGGGTGATGAGCAGTTCTTC. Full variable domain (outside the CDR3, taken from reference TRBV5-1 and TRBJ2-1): KAGVTQTPRYLIKTRGQQVTLSCSPISGHRSVSWYQQTPGQGLQFLFEYFSETQRNKGNFPGRFSGRQFSNSRSEMNVSTLELGDSALYLCASSLVLAGGDEQFFGPGTRLTVL.

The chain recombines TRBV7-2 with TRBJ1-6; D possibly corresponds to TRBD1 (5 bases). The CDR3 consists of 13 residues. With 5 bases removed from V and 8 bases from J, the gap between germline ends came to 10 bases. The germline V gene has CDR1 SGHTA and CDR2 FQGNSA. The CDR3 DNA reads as TGTGCCAGCAGCCCGCTGGGGGATTCACCCCTCCACTTT. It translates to CASSPLGDSPLHF.

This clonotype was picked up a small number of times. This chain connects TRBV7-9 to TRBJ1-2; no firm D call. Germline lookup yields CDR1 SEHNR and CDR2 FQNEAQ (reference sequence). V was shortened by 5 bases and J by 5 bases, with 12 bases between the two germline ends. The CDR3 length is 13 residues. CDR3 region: CASSPERDYGYTF. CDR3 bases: TGTGCCAGCAGCCCGGAGAGGGATTATGGCTACACCTTC. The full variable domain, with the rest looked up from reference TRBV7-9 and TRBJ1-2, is DTGVSQNPRHKITKRGQNVTFRCDPISEHNRLYWYRQTLGQGPEFLTYFQNEAQLEKSRLLSDRFSAERPKGSFSTLEIQRTEQGDSAMYLCASSPERDYGYTFGSGTRLTVV.

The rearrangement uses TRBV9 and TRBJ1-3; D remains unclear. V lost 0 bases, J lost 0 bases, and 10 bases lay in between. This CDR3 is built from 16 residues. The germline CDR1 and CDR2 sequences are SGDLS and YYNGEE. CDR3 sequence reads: CASSVGLGGSGNTIYF. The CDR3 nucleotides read TGTGCCAGCAGCGTAGGACTGGGTGGCTCTGGAAACACCATATATTTT.

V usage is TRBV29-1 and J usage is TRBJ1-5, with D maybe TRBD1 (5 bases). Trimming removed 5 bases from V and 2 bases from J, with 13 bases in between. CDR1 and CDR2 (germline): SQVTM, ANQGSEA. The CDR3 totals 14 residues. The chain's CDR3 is CSVSLREGNQPQHF. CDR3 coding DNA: TGCAGCGTTTCCCTCAGGGAGGGCAATCAGCCCCAGCATTTT.

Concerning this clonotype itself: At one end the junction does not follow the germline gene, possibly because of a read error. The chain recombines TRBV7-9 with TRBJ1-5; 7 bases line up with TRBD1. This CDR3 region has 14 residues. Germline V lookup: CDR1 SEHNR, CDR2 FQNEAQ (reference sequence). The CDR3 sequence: CTSSPGGVAQPQHF. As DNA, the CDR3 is TGTACCAGCAGCCCAGGGGGGGTTGCCCAGCCCCAGCATTTT.

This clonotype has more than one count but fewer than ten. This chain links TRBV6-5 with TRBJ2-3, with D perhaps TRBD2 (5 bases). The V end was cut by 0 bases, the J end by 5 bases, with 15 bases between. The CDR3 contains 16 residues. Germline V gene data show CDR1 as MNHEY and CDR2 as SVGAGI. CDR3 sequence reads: CASSYSMREFGDTQYF. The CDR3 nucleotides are TGTGCCAGCAGTTACTCTATGAGGGAGTTTGGAGATACGCAGTATTTT.

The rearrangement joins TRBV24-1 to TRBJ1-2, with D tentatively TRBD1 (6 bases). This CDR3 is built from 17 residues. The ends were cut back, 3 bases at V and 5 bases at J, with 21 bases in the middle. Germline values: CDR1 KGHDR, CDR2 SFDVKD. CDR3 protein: CATSDPDSRWGPYGYTF. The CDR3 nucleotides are TGTGCCACCAGTGATCCGGACAGCCGCTGGGGACCTTATGGCTACACCTTC.

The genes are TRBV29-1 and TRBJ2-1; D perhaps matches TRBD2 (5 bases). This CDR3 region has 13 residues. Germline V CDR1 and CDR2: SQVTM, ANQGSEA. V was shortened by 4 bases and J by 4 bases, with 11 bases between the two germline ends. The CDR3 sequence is CSVATGLYNEQFF. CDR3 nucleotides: TGCAGCGTTGCAACTGGACTGTACAATGAGCAGTTCTTC.

The CDR3 loop reads CASSLSSGWDSGANVLTF. The CDR3, as DNA: TGTGCCAGCAGCTTATCGTCAGGGTGGGACTCTGGGGCCAACGTCCTGACTTTC. The chain recombines TRBV7-9 with TRBJ2-6, with D possibly TRBD1 on 5 matching bases. With 2 bases removed from V and 0 bases from J, the gap between germline ends came to 14 bases. CDR1 is SEHNR, CDR2 FQNEAQ, per germline (reference sequence). The CDR3 loop spans 18 amino acids.

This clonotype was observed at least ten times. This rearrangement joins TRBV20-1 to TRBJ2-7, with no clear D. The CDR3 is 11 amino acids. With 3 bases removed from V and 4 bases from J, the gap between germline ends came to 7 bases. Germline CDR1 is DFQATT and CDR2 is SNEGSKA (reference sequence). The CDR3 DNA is TGCAGTGCTAGGTCCTCTTACGAGCAGTACTTC. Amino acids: CSARSSYEQYF.

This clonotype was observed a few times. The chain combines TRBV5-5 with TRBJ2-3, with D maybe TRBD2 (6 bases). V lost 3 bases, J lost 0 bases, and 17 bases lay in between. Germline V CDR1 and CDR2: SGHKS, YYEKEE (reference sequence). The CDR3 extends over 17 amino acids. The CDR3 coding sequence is TGTGCCAGCAGCTCGGGGACTTCTATATACAGCACAGATACGCAGTATTTT. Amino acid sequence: CASSSGTSIYSTDTQYF. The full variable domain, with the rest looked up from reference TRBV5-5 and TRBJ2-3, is DAGVTQSPTHLIKTRGQQVTLRCSPISGHKSVSWYQQVLGQGPQFIFQYYEKEERGRGNFPDRFSARQFPNYSSELNVNALLLGDSALYLCASSSGTSIYSTDTQYFGPGTRLTVL.

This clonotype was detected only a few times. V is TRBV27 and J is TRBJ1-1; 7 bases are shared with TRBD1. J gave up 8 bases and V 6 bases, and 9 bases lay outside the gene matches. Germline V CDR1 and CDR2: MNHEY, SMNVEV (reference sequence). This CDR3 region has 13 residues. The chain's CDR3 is CASRFGTAPEAFF. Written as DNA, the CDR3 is TGTGCCAGCAGGTTTGGGACAGCCCCAGAAGCTTTCTTT.

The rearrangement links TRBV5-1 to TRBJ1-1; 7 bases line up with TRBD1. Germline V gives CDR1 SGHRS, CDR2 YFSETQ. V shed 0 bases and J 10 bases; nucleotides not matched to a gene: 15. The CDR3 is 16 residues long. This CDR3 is CASSLAQGGPGTGAFF. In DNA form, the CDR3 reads TGCGCCAGCAGCTTGGCCCAGGGGGGTCCGGGAACGGGAGCTTTCTTT.

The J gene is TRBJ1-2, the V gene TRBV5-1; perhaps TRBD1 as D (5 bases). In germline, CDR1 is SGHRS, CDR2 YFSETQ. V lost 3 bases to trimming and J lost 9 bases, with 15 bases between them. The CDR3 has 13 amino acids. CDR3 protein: CASSSGGIWSYTF. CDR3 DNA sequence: TGCGCCAGCAGCTCTGGGGGGATTTGGAGCTACACCTTC.

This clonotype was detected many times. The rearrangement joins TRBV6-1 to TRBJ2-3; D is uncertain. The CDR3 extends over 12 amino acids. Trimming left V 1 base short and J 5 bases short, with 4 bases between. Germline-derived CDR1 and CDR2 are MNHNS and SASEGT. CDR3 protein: CASSEGGDTQYF. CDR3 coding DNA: TGTGCCAGCAGTGAAGGAGGAGATACGCAGTATTTT.

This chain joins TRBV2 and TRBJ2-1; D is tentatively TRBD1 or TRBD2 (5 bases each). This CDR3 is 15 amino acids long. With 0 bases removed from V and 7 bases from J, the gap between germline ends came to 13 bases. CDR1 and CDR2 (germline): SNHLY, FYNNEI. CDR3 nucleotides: TGTGCCAGCAGTGAAGCGAGGGGAGTGAGGAATGAGCAGTTCTTC. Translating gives CASSEARGVRNEQFF. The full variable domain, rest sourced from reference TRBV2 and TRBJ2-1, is EPEVTQTPSHQVTQMGQEVILRCVPISNHLYFYWYRQILGQKVEFLVSFYNNEISEKSEIFDDQFSVERPDGSNFTLKIRSTKLEDSAMYFCASSEARGVRNEQFFGPGTRLTVL.

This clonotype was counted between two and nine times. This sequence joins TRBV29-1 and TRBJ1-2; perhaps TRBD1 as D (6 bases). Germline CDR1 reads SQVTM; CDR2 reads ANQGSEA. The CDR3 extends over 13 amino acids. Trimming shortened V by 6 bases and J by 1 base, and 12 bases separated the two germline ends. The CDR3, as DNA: TGCAGCGTAAGGACAGACAATAACTATGGCTACACCTTC. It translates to CSVRTDNNYGYTF.

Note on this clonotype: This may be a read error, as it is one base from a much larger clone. This CDR3 reads CAIAHGRGSPLHF. DNA for the CDR3: TGCGCCATTGCACATGGGCGAGGATCACCCCTCCACTTT. The V call is TRBV10-2, the J call TRBJ1-6; D not resolved. The V and J ends lost 10 bases and 10 bases respectively, with 17 bases between them. Germline lookup yields CDR1 WSHSY and CDR2 SAAADI. This CDR3 has 13 residues.

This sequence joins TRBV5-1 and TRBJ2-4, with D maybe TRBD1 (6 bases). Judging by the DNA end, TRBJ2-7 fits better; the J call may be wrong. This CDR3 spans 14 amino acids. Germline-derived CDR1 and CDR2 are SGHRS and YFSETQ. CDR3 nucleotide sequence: TGCGCCAGCTGCCAGGGGCCTCCAGTTTACGAGCAGTACTTC. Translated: CASCQGPPVYEQYF.